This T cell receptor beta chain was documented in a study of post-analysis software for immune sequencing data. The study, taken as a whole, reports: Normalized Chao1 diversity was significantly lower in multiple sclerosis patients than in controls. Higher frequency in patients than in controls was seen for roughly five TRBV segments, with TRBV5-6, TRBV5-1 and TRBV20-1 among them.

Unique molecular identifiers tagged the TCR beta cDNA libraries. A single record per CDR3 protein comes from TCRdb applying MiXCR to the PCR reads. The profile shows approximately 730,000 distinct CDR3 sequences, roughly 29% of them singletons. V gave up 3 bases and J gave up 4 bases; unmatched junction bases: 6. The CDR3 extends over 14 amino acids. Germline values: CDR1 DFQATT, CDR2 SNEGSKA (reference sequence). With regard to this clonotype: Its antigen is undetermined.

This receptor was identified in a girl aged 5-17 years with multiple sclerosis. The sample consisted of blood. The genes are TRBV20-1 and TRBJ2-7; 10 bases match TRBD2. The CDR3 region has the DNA TGCAGTGCTAGGAACCTAGCGGGAGTTTACGAGCAGTACTTC. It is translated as CSARNLAGVYEQYF.